This TCR beta chain comes out of a study of blood T cell repertoires in COVID-19 (dated by TCRdb to 2019 to 2021). Regarding the research as a whole: Collaborator samples came from the United States, Italy and Spain and covered acute and convalescent phases of COVID-19. The prospective study material was composed of cDNA or gDNA derived from T cells, B-cell-depleted T cells, or PBMCs. The dataset comprised deeply sampled blood TCRbeta repertoires from subjects exposed to, actively infected with, or recovered from COVID-19. The repertoires were released in a freely available public database meant as a resource for research on the immune response to SARS-CoV-2. The samples were drawn from the first 160 participants of the ongoing ImmuneRACE study and from over a thousand subjects provided by 6 global collaborators. The sample metadata nearly always contained a de-identified subject ID, COVID-19 status, age in years and sex. Where HLA class I and class II types were available, the types were taken from metadata supplied by the sample provider, not from assay-based typing.

Broader findings and caveats from the paper: The amount of clinical and demographic metadata varied by source and participant and was provided uncurated.

As for this clone: The antigen it binds to is not known. No much larger clone is present one base from it, and per-base qualities are unavailable.

At one collaborating source in Seattle, patients were enrolled during active infection and were followed longitudinally through the course of disease. Collaborating institutions collected whole blood in K2EDTA tubes following their own protocols. Collaborator samples were shipped for TCRbeta analysis as frozen whole blood, isolated PBMCs, or DNA extracted from either sample type. CDR1 MDHEN and CDR2 SYDVKM are derived from the germline V gene. V lost 8 bases and J lost 3 bases; the stretch between them is 14 bases long. The CDR3 holds 13 amino acids from the cysteine to the phenylalanine. This entry keeps only the CDR3 DNA: 39 bases, framed from base 1. TCRbeta CDR3 regions were amplified from genomic DNA by means of the immunoSEQ Assay, a bias-controlled multiplex PCR. The original pipeline was this. The number of nucleated cells in each sample was estimated by amplification of reference gene primers within the assay. To quantify the absolute abundance of each unique TCRbeta CDR3 rearrangement, sequence reads were collapsed and filtered. For each sample, productive Simpson clonality was calculated as the square root of Simpson's diversity index across productive rearrangements. In its TCRdb copy, this immuneACCESS table keeps in-frame sequences only and misses some clones. Where compared with another copy, unresolved V genes explain less than half of these, and the others have no known cause. The DNA gave D and trimming, while V, J and clone size come from that table. This sample comprises about 130,000 clones, roughly four fifths of them detected only once. Roughly 17% of the sample goes to the ten largest clones.

The rearranged segments are TRBV28 and TRBJ2-7, and perhaps TRBD1 as D gene, on 5 matching bases. The specimen sequenced was peripheral blood. This receptor was identified in a man younger than 45 with COVID-19, enrolled during active disease. The CDR3 corresponds to CASGHGQVYEQYF. Read as DNA, the sequence is TGTGCCAGCGGACACGGCCAAGTCTACGAGCAGTACTTC.